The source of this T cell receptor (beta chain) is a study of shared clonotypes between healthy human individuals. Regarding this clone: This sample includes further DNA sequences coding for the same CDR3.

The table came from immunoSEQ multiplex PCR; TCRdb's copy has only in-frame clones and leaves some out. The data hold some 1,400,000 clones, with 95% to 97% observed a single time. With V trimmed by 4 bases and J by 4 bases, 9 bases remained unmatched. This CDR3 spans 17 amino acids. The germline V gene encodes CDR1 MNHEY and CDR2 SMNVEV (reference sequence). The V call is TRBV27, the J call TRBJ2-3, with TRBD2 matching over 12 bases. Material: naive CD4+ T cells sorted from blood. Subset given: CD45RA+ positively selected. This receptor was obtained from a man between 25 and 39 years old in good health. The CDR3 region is CASSSPALAGGADTQYF. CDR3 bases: TGTGCCAGCAGTTCACCAGCGCTAGCGGGGGGGGCAGATACGCAGTATTTT.